Listed below are T cell receptor beta chains from one sample, sequenced in a study of regulatory and conventional T cells in RAG deficiency. The table came from immunoSEQ multiplex PCR; TCRdb's copy has only in-frame clones and leaves some out. The data hold roughly 35,000 clones, with around 91% observed a single time. The sample also formed part of further work on regulatory T cells.

The sequenced sample consisted of CD8+ T cells sorted from blood. The receptors derive from a human donor in good health. Both conserved end residues are part of each CDR3. The D gene is left open where the match is weak.

V gene	CDR3 length	J gene	D gene	CDR3 protein
TRBV19	17	TRBJ1-5	NA	CASSIIMRGSGNQPQHF
TRBV11-1	15	TRBJ2-5	TRBD2	CASSKRLARGETQYF
TRBV5-1	16	TRBJ1-1	TRBD1	CASSLQPGQGYTEAFF
TRBV6-6	13	TRBJ2-5	NA	CASSYSPAGEQYF
TRBV5-4	14	TRBJ2-1	NA	CASSSDPNYNEQFF
TRBV30	15	TRBJ1-4	NA	CAWSVLGATNEKLFF
TRBV28	12	TRBJ1-2	NA	CASSFPTDTYTF
TRBV19	16	TRBJ2-7	TRBD1	CASSIDLRTGAYEQYF
TRBV14	16	TRBJ2-1	TRBD2	CASSLSSGGDYNEQFF
TRBV19	15	TRBJ1-6	TRBD1	CASSAETGGRSPLHF
TRBV6-1	16	TRBJ1-5	NA	CASSERPSGGNQPQHF
TRBV6-4	16	TRBJ2-3	NA	CASSDSIGGPTDTQYF
TRBV7-8	17	TRBJ2-1	TRBD2	CASSLMGRTSGRYEQFF
TRBV2	14	TRBJ1-5	TRBD1	CASSGQGVGQPQHF
TRBV6-5	14	TRBJ1-1	NA	CASSPPGRGIGAFF
TRBV10-3	13	TRBJ1-4	TRBD1	CAISEQGNEKLFF
TRBV5-4	14	TRBJ1-1	NA	CASSKGLPRTEAFF
TRBV12-5	14	TRBJ2-1	TRBD1	CASGLGQGDNEQFF
TRBV6-5	16	TRBJ1-1	NA	CASSYAGYEGSTEAFF
TRBV5-6	15	TRBJ2-7	TRBD1	CASSLKAGGFFEQYF
TRBV7-7	13	TRBJ2-5	NA	CASSFYIQETQYF
TRBV6-1	15	TRBJ2-7	NA	CASSERLGNSYEQYF
TRBV7-8	14	TRBJ2-3	TRBD1	CASSPTQGADTQYF
TRBV28	15	TRBJ1-2	NA	CASRTSGTGGGGYTF
TRBV27	14	TRBJ2-2	NA	CASSPGTNLGELFF
TRBV27	16	TRBJ2-7	TRBD2	CASKEASGRSSYEQYF
TRBV9	17	TRBJ1-4	TRBD1	CASSVRADRVLNEKLFF
TRBV19	14	TRBJ1-1	TRBD1	CASSTRQGGTEAFF
TRBV4-2	17	TRBJ2-5	NA	CASSQDPVGQGQETQYF
TRBV12-5	15	TRBJ2-1	NA	CASGAEMSSYNEQFF
TRBV30	13	TRBJ2-1	TRBD1	CAWSRTGIYEQFF
TRBV5-8	11	TRBJ2-7	NA	CASSRRYEQYF
TRBV6-5	12	TRBJ2-7	NA	CASTYGGYEQYF
TRBV6-1	13	TRBJ1-5	NA	CATGYSSIQPQHF
TRBV2	12	TRBJ1-1	NA	CASSEYHEGAFF
TRBV11-2	13	TRBJ1-2	NA	CASSPPGRLANTF
TRBV7-2	12	TRBJ1-5	NA	CASSTLPGPQHF
TRBV28	15	TRBJ1-1	TRBD1	CASSRQGGVNTEAFF
TRBV30	14	TRBJ1-2	NA	CAWYRDARTGGYTF
TRBV6-4	13	TRBJ1-1	NA	CASRARENTEAFF
TRBV9	17	TRBJ2-1	TRBD2	CASSARGLAAYGNEQFF
TRBV29-1	14	TRBJ1-2	TRBD1	CSVRSSDRGFGYTF
TRBV27	16	TRBJ2-2	NA	CASSFGSGVGAGELFF
TRBV13	15	TRBJ1-2	TRBD1	CASSLLRTGRDGYTF
TRBV2	13	TRBJ2-7	NA	CASKVGRDYEQYF
TRBV2	15	TRBJ2-7	TRBD1	CASSSDPGQSGEQYF
TRBV11-2	12	NA	NA	CASSRSYYEQYF
TRBV27	16	TRBJ2-3	TRBD1	CASSFVPQGATDTQYF
TRBV5-1	16	TRBJ2-3	TRBD2	CASSVGLAGRTDTQYF
TRBV28	17	TRBJ2-1	TRBD2	CASSSHLGGIRANEQFF
TRBV5-1	13	TRBJ2-7	NA	CASSQNWGYEQYF
TRBV5-1	16	TRBJ1-6	TRBD1	CASSTARDRYNSPLHF
TRBV5-4	14	TRBJ2-5	TRBD2	CASSLGLAGETQYF
TRBV7-9	15	TRBJ2-1	NA	CASSQEVDPYNEQFF
TRBV5-8	17	TRBJ1-4	TRBD1	CASSLGTGIATNEKLFF
TRBV19	13	TRBJ2-3	TRBD1	CASSVTGADTQYF
TRBV11-2	18	TRBJ2-5	TRBD2	CASSIPQGTSAIWETQYF
TRBV6-5	13	TRBJ2-3	TRBD2	CASSRTSGDVKYF
TRBV2	13	TRBJ1-5	NA	CASSAGAAQPQHF
TRBV18	12	TRBJ2-7	NA	CASSPSSYEQYF